The 16 T cell receptor beta chains below were found in one sample sequenced in a study of blood T cell repertoires in COVID-19. The table came from immunoSEQ multiplex PCR; TCRdb's copy has only in-frame clones and leaves some out. The sample has around 400,000 clones, approximately 87% seen once. Sequencing was performed on peripheral blood. The source is an older woman with COVID-19, enrolled during active disease.

This chain uses TRBV2 with TRBJ1-2; 7 nucleotides align to TRBD1. The CDR3 totals 14 residues. Germline V gene sequence: CDR1 SNHLY, CDR2 FYNNEI. J gave up 7 bases and V 5 bases, and 10 bases lay outside the gene matches. Here the CDR3 reads CASSLQGMVGGYTF. CDR3 DNA sequence: TGTGCCAGCAGTCTACAGGGGATGGTGGGTGGCTACACCTTC.

The V call is TRBV30, the J call TRBJ2-2, with D possibly matching TRBD1 (5 bases). There are 14 residues in the CDR3. Looked up from germline, CDR1 is GTSNPN and CDR2 is SVGIG (reference sequence). V was clipped by 0 bases and J by 6 bases, with 11 bases between them. The CDR3 protein is CAWSVTWGAGELFF. The CDR3 DNA reads as TGTGCCTGGAGTGTAACTTGGGGCGCCGGGGAGCTGTTTTTT.

The chain recombines TRBV5-8 with TRBJ1-1; D not resolved. The CDR3 is made up of 14 amino acids. Trimming removed 2 bases from V and 0 bases from J, with 8 bases in between. Germline CDR1 reads SGHTS; CDR2 reads YDEGEE. This CDR3 reads CASSFELLNTEAFF. The CDR3 DNA follows: TGTGCCAGCAGCTTCGAGCTATTGAACACTGAAGCTTTCTTT.

V usage is TRBV12-3 or TRBV12-4 and J usage is TRBJ1-5, with a possible D match to TRBD1 (5 bases). The CDR3 extends over 13 amino acids. V was trimmed by 4 bases and J by 4 bases, leaving 8 bases between them. CDR3 protein: CASSSQGNQPQHF. DNA of the CDR3: TGTGCCAGCAGTTCCCAGGGAAATCAGCCCCAGCATTTT.

This chain's CDR3 is CASSRGIGYTF. For the CDR3, the DNA is TGTGCCAGCAGCAGGGGCATTGGCTACACCTTC. The chain couples TRBV28 to TRBJ1-2; maybe TRBD1 (6 bases). V was cut by 6 bases and J by 7 bases, with 9 bases left in between. From germline, CDR1 is MDHEN and CDR2 SYDVKM. The CDR3 has 11 residues.

The chain is built from TRBV24-1 and TRBJ2-5; 8 bases fit TRBD1. This CDR3 contains 14 residues. J lost 9 bases, V lost 4 bases, and 9 bases had no gene match. Germline V gene sequence: CDR1 KGHDR, CDR2 SFDVKD. The CDR3 bases are TGTGCCACCAGTGACCAGACAGGGGATAAGGCCCAGTACTTC. It is translated as CATSDQTGDKAQYF.

The chain employs TRBV5-4 and TRBJ2-7, with 11 bases matching TRBD1. The V and J ends lost 6 bases and 2 bases, in that order; junction bases with no gene match: 10. Germline CDR1 is SGHNT and CDR2 is YYREEE (reference sequence). The CDR3 is 16 amino acids. The CDR3 coding sequence is TGTGCCAGCAAACTAGCCGGGACAGGGGGTCCCTACGAGCAGTACTTC. Translated: CASKLAGTGGPYEQYF.

The chain is built from TRBV5-1 and TRBJ1-2; D possibly corresponds to TRBD1 (5 bases). Germline assignment: CDR1 SGHRS and CDR2 YFSETQ. V lost 3 bases and J lost 3, with 24 bases in between. The CDR3 extends over 18 amino acids. In DNA form, the CDR3 reads TGCGCCAGCAGCTCCGCCGGGGACCCGGGAGTATACCACTATGGCTACACCTTC. Amino acids: CASSSAGDPGVYHYGYTF.

Written as DNA, the CDR3 is TGCGCCAGCAGCGTGGAGACAGGGTCTGGAAACACCATATATTTT. Its protein is CASSVETGSGNTIYF. The chain couples TRBV5-1 to TRBJ1-3, with TRBD1 matching over 7 bases. The germline CDR1 and CDR2 sequences are SGHRS and YFSETQ. The CDR3 is 15 residues long. Trimming cost V 4 bases and J 1 base; bases outside gene matches: 5.

This clone was detected once. The CDR3 spells CSASPPGANVLTF. The CDR3 coding sequence is TGCAGTGCTAGTCCCCCGGGGGCCAACGTCCTGACTTTC. This chain joins TRBV20-1 and TRBJ2-6; D gene uncertain. CDR1 is DFQATT and CDR2 is SNEGSKA in the germline V gene (reference sequence). V was trimmed by 3 bases and J by 4 bases, leaving 7 bases between them. The CDR3 is 13 residues long.

This chain joins TRBV5-4 and TRBJ2-2; TRBD1 agrees at 8 bases. V was clipped by 4 bases and J by 4 bases; unmatched bases: 6. The germline gives CDR1 SGHNT, CDR2 YYREEE (reference sequence). CDR3 size: 15 residues. As DNA, the CDR3 is TGTGCCAGCAGCGGAGACAGGGGTGGCACCGGGGAGCTGTTTTTT. Amino acids: CASSGDRGGTGELFF.

V usage is TRBV12-3 or TRBV12-4 and J usage is TRBJ2-7; 10 nucleotides align to TRBD2. After removal of 8 bases from V and 9 bases from J, the junction contained 10 bases not matched to a gene. This CDR3 is built from 13 residues. The CDR3 coding sequence is TGTGCCAGCGGTTCTAGCGGGGGCAACGGGCAGTACTTC. It yields the protein CASGSSGGNGQYF.

The rearrangement links TRBV24-1 to TRBJ2-5, with 11 bases fitting TRBD1. CDR1 is KGHDR and CDR2 is SFDVKD in the germline V gene. This CDR3 contains 16 residues. The J segment lost 6 bases and the V segment lost 3 bases, leaving 8 bases of the junction unmatched. The CDR3 DNA is TGTGCCACCAGTGATGCCGGGACAGGGGGTATGCAGACCCAGTACTTC. It codes for CATSDAGTGGMQTQYF.

This chain uses TRBV4-1 with TRBJ2-1; the D gene is possibly TRBD1 (6 bases). CDR3 length equals 16 residues. Germline V lookup: CDR1 MGHRA, CDR2 YSYEKL. V was cut by 4 bases and J by 0 bases, with 13 bases left in between. The CDR3 nucleotides read TGCGCCAGCAGCCCTGGGACACCGAGCTCCTACAATGAGCAGTTCTTC. Its protein product is CASSPGTPSSYNEQFF.

The J gene is TRBJ1-3, the V gene TRBV18, with D tentatively TRBD1 (6 bases). Per germline, CDR1 KGHSH and CDR2 LQKENI. The CDR3 totals 15 residues. V lost 2 bases, J lost 0 bases, and 8 bases lay in between. The CDR3 bases are TGTGCCAGCTCACCAGGACAGATCTCTGGAAACACCATATATTTT. Amino acids: CASSPGQISGNTIYF.

The genes are TRBV18 and TRBJ2-1; D not certain. V was trimmed by 6 bases and J by 3 bases, leaving 12 bases between them. This CDR3 region has 14 residues. The V gene's germline CDR1 is KGHSH and CDR2 LQKENI. DNA for the CDR3: TGTGCCAGCTCCCCCGCTCACGGCTACAATGAGCAGTTCTTC. This encodes CASSPAHGYNEQFF.